Presented here are 30 T cell receptor beta chains from one specimen sequenced in a study of vaccination effects on CD4 cells after COVID-19. Their specific antigens are unknown. Sequenced by immunoSEQ multiplex PCR; TCRdb stores in-frame clones only, minus some. The sample contains around 40,000 clones, 65% to 70% of which appear only once. The culture ran for around 10 days before CD4+ T cells were isolated. The sequences come from CD4+ T cells from PBMCs cultured without peptide, collected before COVID-19 vaccination. These receptors were obtained from a human donor who received a COVID-19 vaccine.

This clone has a single count. The genes are TRBV6-1 and TRBJ1-1; no definite D call. The V end was cut by 3 bases, the J end by 1 base, with 6 bases between. The CDR3 covers 13 residues. The V gene's germline CDR1 is MNHNS and CDR2 SASEGT. CDR3 residues: CASSDQPNTEAFF. CDR3 nucleotides: TGTGCCAGCAGTGATCAACCGAACACTGAAGCTTTCTTT.

V is TRBV6-1 and J is TRBJ1-6; 7 bases fit TRBD1. V was pared by 1 base and J by 7 bases, with 4 bases of the junction left unmatched. Germline CDR1 MNHNS, CDR2 SASEGT. This CDR3 comprises 15 residues. The CDR3 loop reads CASSEGDRDNSPLHF. The CDR3 DNA reads TGTGCCAGCAGTGAAGGCGACAGGGACAATTCACCCCTCCACTTT.

CDR3 residues: CASSEIEDTQYF. The CDR3 DNA follows: TGTGCCAGCAGTGAAATCGAGGATACGCAGTATTTT. The V and J genes are TRBV2 and TRBJ2-3; D is undetermined. Germline-derived CDR1 and CDR2 are SNHLY and FYNNEI. V shed 2 bases and J shed 6 bases, with 6 bases lying between them. This CDR3 has 12 amino acids.

CDR3 nucleotide sequence: TGTGCTAGTGGTCCAAATTTGTACGAGCAGTACTTC. Amino acid sequence: CASGPNLYEQYF. The gene calls are TRBV12-5 and TRBJ2-7; D is unclear. V lost 5 bases and J 4 bases, leaving 9 bases between the germline ends. Germline V gives CDR1 LGHNT, CDR2 FRNRAP. The CDR3 extends over 12 amino acids. Full variable domain (remainder filled in from reference TRBV12-5 and TRBJ2-7): DARVTQTPRHKVTEMGQEVTMRCQPILGHNTVFWYRQTMMQGLELLAYFRNRAPLDDSGMPKDRFSAEMPDATLATLKIQPSEPRDSAVYFCASGPNLYEQYFGPGTRLTVT.

Written as DNA, the CDR3 is TGCGCCAGCAGCGAACCCAGGGGAGAGGGAGAAAAACTGTTTTTT. Encoded protein: CASSEPRGEGEKLFF. V gene TRBV5-1 combines with J gene TRBJ1-4, with D perhaps matching TRBD1 (6 bases). Looked up from germline, CDR1 is SGHRS and CDR2 is YFSETQ. Trimming removed 4 bases from V and 8 bases from J, with 18 bases in between. The CDR3 has 15 residues.

The chain combines TRBV18 with TRBJ2-5, with TRBD1 identical over 10 bases. Looked up from germline, CDR1 is KGHSH and CDR2 is LQKENI. The V and J ends lost 5 bases and 1 base, in that order; junction bases with no gene match: 1. The CDR3 runs 14 residues. The DNA of the CDR3 is TGTGCCAGCTCAAGGGACAGGGGCCAAGAGACCCAGTACTTC. The encoded protein is CASSRDRGQETQYF.

The gene calls are TRBV3-1 (or the pseudogene TRBV3-2) and TRBJ2-5; 11 bases are a match to TRBD1. J lost 5 bases, V lost 2 bases, and 4 bases had no gene match. CDR1 is LGHDT and CDR2 is YNNKEL in the germline V gene (reference sequence). This CDR3 contains 15 residues. DNA of the CDR3: TGTGCCAGCAGCCAAAAAGGACAGGGGGCTGAGACCCAGTACTTC. Residues: CASSQKGQGAETQYF.

CDR3 bases: TGTGCCAGCAGTTACGGGGGGGGGAATCAGCCCCAGCATTTT. Its translation is CASSYGGGNQPQHF. This chain uses TRBV6-2 or TRBV6-3 with TRBJ1-5, with D perhaps matching TRBD1 (5 bases). CDR3 size: 14 residues. Germline CDR1 and CDR2: MNHEY and SVGEGT. With 2 bases removed from V and 4 bases from J, the gap between germline ends came to 9 bases.

This clone was seen just once. J is TRBJ1-4 and V is TRBV7-9; possibly TRBD1 for D (6 bases). This CDR3 is 17 amino acids long. V lost 1 base and J 6 bases, leaving 18 bases between the germline ends. CDR1 and CDR2 (germline): SEHNR, FQNEAQ (reference sequence). The DNA for the CDR3 is TGTGCCAGCAGCTTAGACGGGACACGATTGTCTGATGAAAAACTGTTTTTT. As protein: CASSLDGTRLSDEKLFF. Filled out from reference TRBV7-9 and TRBJ1-4, the complete variable domain reads DTGVSQNPRHKITKRGQNVTFRCDPISEHNRLYWYRQTLGQGPEFLTYFQNEAQLEKSRLLSDRFSAERPKGSFSTLEIQRTEQGDSAMYLCASSLDGTRLSDEKLFFGSGTQLSVL.

The chain employs TRBV7-2 and TRBJ1-5; perhaps TRBD1 as D (5 bases). From germline, CDR1 is SGHTA and CDR2 FQGNSA. V was trimmed by 3 bases and J by 5 bases, leaving 8 bases between them. This CDR3 has 13 residues. The CDR3 sequence: CASSLTADQPQHF. In DNA form, the CDR3 reads TGTGCCAGCAGCTTGACAGCCGATCAGCCCCAGCATTTT.

The CDR3 loop is CASSSGTGFTYEQYF. CDR3 DNA sequence: TGTGCCAGCAGCTCGGGGACAGGGTTTACTTACGAGCAGTACTTC. This sequence joins TRBV11-2 and TRBJ2-7, with 9 bases aligning to TRBD1. J lost 4 bases, V lost 4 bases, and 8 bases had no gene match. This CDR3 has 15 amino acids. Germline loops: CDR1 SGHAT, CDR2 FQNNGV.

The chain carries TRBV2 and TRBJ1-2; maybe TRBD1 (6 bases). CDR1 and CDR2 (germline): SNHLY, FYNNEI. Trimming stripped 6 bases from V and 4 bases from J, with 12 bases between. The CDR3 loop spans 13 amino acids. CDR3 loop: CASREQGPYGYTF. In DNA form, the CDR3 reads TGTGCCAGCAGGGAACAGGGACCCTATGGCTACACCTTC.

This sequence joins TRBV11-2 and TRBJ2-7; D remains ambiguous. Germline lookup yields CDR1 SGHAT and CDR2 FQNNGV. V was pared by 2 bases and J by 0 bases, with 5 bases between. This CDR3 spans 13 amino acids. The CDR3 DNA sequence: TGTGCCAGCAGCTTACAGACCTCCTACGAGCAGTACTTC. Translation gives CASSLQTSYEQYF.

J is TRBJ2-7 and V is TRBV3-1 (or the pseudogene TRBV3-2); 12 bases map to TRBD2. The V gene's germline CDR1 is LGHDT and CDR2 YNNKEL (reference sequence). The junction had 8 bases not matched to a gene; V was cut back by 2 bases and J by 6 bases. CDR3 length equals 16 residues. The CDR3 coding sequence is TGTGCCAGCAGCCAACTAGCGGGAGGGCAGGGGGGCGAGCAGTACTTC. Translated, it gives CASSQLAGGQGGEQYF.

The chain is built from TRBV10-3 and TRBJ1-2, with D perhaps TRBD1 (5 bases). The CDR3 spans 15 residues. From germline, CDR1 is ENHRY and CDR2 SYGVKD. The germline V and J ends were trimmed by 1 base and 5 bases, with 14 bases remaining between them. CDR3 loop: CAISEYEGPGYGYTF. The CDR3 nucleotides read TGTGCCATCAGTGAGTACGAGGGGCCGGGGTATGGCTACACCTTC.

This chain connects TRBV6-4 to TRBJ2-1; D is perhaps TRBD2 (5 bases). Trimming left V 2 bases short and J 6 bases short, with 17 bases between. Germline V gene lookup returns CDR1 MRHNA and CDR2 SNTAGT. CDR3 length: 16 residues. The CDR3 DNA reads as TGTGCCAGCAGTGACGACGCCTCAAATAGCGCCAATGAGCAGTTCTTC. It specifies CASSDDASNSANEQFF.

The rearrangement links TRBV6-1 to TRBJ2-7, with 9 nucleotides matching TRBD2. The V and J ends lost 1 base and 4 bases, in that order; junction bases with no gene match: 5. This CDR3 is 15 amino acids long. Germline V gene sequence: CDR1 MNHNS, CDR2 SASEGT. The CDR3 sequence: CASSEEWTSVYEQYF. CDR3 in DNA: TGTGCCAGCAGTGAAGAGTGGACTAGCGTGTACGAGCAGTACTTC.

This chain joins TRBV3-1 (or the pseudogene TRBV3-2) and TRBJ2-4; the D is unclear. This CDR3 spans 13 amino acids. Trimming took 0 bases from V and 6 from J, leaving 6 bases between them. Germline CDR1 reads LGHDT; CDR2 reads YNNKEL (reference sequence). For the CDR3, the DNA is TGTGCCAGCAGCCAAGATTCGAGAAACATTCAGTACTTC. Translation: CASSQDSRNIQYF.

In the case of this clone: Other DNA sequences in the same sample also yield this CDR3. The chain recombines TRBV7-8 with TRBJ2-7; no definite D call. The germline V gene encodes CDR1 SGHVS and CDR2 FQNEAQ. V was cut by 5 bases and J by 4 bases, with 9 bases left in between. This CDR3 is 12 amino acids long. The CDR3 bases are TGTGCCAGCAGCCCTATTCTTTACGAGCAGTACTTC. Its translation: CASSPILYEQYF.

This chain joins TRBV6-5 and TRBJ2-5; tentatively, D is TRBD2 (6 bases). V shed 2 bases and J shed 0 bases, with 13 bases lying between them. CDR3 length equals 16 residues. Per the germline V gene, CDR1 is MNHEY and CDR2 is SVGAGI. In DNA form, the CDR3 reads TGTGCCAGCAGTTACGATACGGGGGTGTACCAAGAGACCCAGTACTTC. Protein sequence: CASSYDTGVYQETQYF.

This chain joins TRBV5-4 and TRBJ2-5; possibly TRBD1 for D (7 bases). Trimming removed 2 bases at V and 5 bases at J, with 10 bases between. Germline V gene lookup returns CDR1 SGHNT and CDR2 YYREEE (reference sequence). The CDR3 extends over 13 amino acids. CDR3 sequence reads: CASSFAGQETQYF. CDR3 in DNA: TGTGCCAGCAGCTTCGCGGGACAGGAGACCCAGTACTTC.

This rearrangement joins TRBV18 to TRBJ2-5, with 9 bases aligning to TRBD1. The germline gives CDR1 KGHSH, CDR2 LQKENI. The CDR3 is 15 amino acids. V was pared by 4 bases and J by 2 bases, with 5 bases of the junction left unmatched. CDR3 nucleotides: TGTGCCAGCTCACGCGGGACAGGGACTCAAGAGACCCAGTACTTC. Protein product: CASSRGTGTQETQYF.

The CDR3 nucleotides are TGTGCCAGCAGCCAGAGGCGGGAGTCCTACAATGAGCAGTTCTTC. Translating it yields CASSQRRESYNEQFF. The V and J genes are TRBV7-8 and TRBJ2-1; 7 nucleotides align to TRBD2. The germline gives CDR1 SGHVS, CDR2 FQNEAQ. Germline trimming cut 5 bases from V and 1 base from J; bases unmatched to any gene: 5. CDR3 length equals 15 residues.

V gene TRBV19 combines with J gene TRBJ2-6, with 7 positions matching TRBD2. The germline CDR1 and CDR2 sequences are LNHDA and SQIVND (reference sequence). The trim removed 7 bases at V and 4 bases at J, leaving 10 bases unmatched. CDR3 length equals 16 residues. This CDR3 is CASNPSGSIGANVLTF. In DNA form, the CDR3 reads TGTGCCAGTAACCCTAGCGGTAGTATCGGGGCCAACGTCCTGACTTTC.

The V call is TRBV4-1, the J call TRBJ1-1; TRBD1 is a possible D gene (5 bases). Trimming stripped 2 bases from V and 6 bases from J, with 13 bases between. Germline values: CDR1 MGHRA, CDR2 YSYEKL. CDR3 length: 14 amino acids. The CDR3 DNA sequence: TGCGCCAGCAGCCAATCCAGGGTAAGGGCTGAAGCTTTCTTT. Its translation: CASSQSRVRAEAFF.

This clone occurred a few times. The chain links TRBV21-1 to TRBJ1-6. TRBV21-1 is flagged as a pseudogene. This CDR3 comprises 14 residues. CDR3 in DNA: TGTGCCAGCACTGGGAGATTCTACAATTCACCCCTCCACTTT. Its translation is CASTGRFYNSPLHF.

This rearrangement joins TRBV7-9 to TRBJ2-4; 7 positions agree with TRBD1. The CDR3 is 12 residues long. The germline gives CDR1 SEHNR, CDR2 FQNEAQ (reference sequence). J lost 9 bases, V lost 4 bases, and 3 bases had no gene match. Written as DNA, the CDR3 is TGTGCCAGCAGCTGGACAGGCAGCATTCAGTACTTC. Translation gives CASSWTGSIQYF.

This CDR3 reads CASSVTGLAGEQFF. DNA for the CDR3: TGTGCCAGCAGCGTAACGGGACTAGCCGGTGAGCAGTTCTTC. V and J are TRBV9 and TRBJ2-1; 9 bases agree with TRBD2. J gave up 9 bases and V 1 base, and 5 bases lay outside the gene matches. The length of the CDR3 is 14 residues. Germline V gene sequence: CDR1 SGDLS, CDR2 YYNGEE.

This chain uses TRBV11-2 with TRBJ2-1; D not resolved. Between the trimmed V and J ends, which lost 5 bases and 4 bases, there was a span of 12 bases. Germline V gives CDR1 SGHAT, CDR2 FQNNGV. The CDR3 has 14 residues. The CDR3 reads CASSLGLGYNEQFF. Written as DNA, the CDR3 is TGTGCCAGCAGCCTCGGATTAGGATACAATGAGCAGTTCTTC.

The chain has TRBV5-3 and TRBJ2-7; 9 bases align to TRBD2. TRBV5-3 is filed as an ORF, its function uncertain. V gave up 6 bases and J gave up 3 bases; unmatched junction bases: 7. The CDR3 contains 14 residues. CDR3 sequence: CARMKERGVYEQYF. Written as DNA, the CDR3 is TGTGCCAGAATGAAGGAGCGGGGGGTCTACGAGCAGTACTTC.